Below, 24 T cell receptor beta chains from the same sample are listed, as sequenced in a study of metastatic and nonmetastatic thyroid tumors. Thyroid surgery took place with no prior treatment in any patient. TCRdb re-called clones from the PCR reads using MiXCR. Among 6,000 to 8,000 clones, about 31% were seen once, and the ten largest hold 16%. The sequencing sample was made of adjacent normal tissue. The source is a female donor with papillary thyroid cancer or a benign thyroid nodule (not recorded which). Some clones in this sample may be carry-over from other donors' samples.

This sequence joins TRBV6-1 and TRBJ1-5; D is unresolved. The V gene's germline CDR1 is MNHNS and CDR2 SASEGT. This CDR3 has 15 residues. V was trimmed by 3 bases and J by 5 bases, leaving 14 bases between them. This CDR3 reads CASSDRKAGDQPQHF. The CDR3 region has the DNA TGTGCCAGCAGTGATCGTAAGGCTGGGGATCAGCCCCAGCATTTT.

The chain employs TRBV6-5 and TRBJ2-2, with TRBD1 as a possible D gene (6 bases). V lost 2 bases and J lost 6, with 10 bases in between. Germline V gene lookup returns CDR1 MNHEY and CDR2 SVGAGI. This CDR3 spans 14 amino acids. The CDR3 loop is CASSYVEGAGELFF. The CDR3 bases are TGTGCCAGCAGTTACGTCGAGGGGGCCGGGGAGCTGTTTTTT.

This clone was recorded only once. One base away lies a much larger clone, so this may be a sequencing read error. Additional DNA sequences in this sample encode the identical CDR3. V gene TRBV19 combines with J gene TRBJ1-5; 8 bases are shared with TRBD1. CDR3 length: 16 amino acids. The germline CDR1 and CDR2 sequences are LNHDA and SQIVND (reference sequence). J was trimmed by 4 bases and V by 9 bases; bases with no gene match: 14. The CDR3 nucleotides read TGTGCCAGCTCCACAGGGGGGTATACGAGTAATCAGCCCCAGCATTTT. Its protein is CASSTGGYTSNQPQHF.

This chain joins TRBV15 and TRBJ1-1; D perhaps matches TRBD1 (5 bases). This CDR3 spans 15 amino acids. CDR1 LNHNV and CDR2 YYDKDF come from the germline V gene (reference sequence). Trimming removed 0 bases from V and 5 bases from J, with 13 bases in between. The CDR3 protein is CATSRDRDYGTEAFF. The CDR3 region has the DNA TGTGCCACCAGCAGAGATAGGGACTACGGAACTGAAGCTTTCTTT. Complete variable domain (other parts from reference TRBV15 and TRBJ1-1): DAMVIQNPRYQVTQFGKPVTLSCSQTLNHNVMYWYQQKSSQAPKLLFHYYDKDFNNEADTPDNFQSRRPNTSFCFLDIRSPGLGDTAMYLCATSRDRDYGTEAFFGQGTRLTVV.

The CDR3 DNA reads as TGTGCCAGCAACCTCGAAGGGTCGGGCAATCAGCCCCAGCATTTT. Protein product: CASNLEGSGNQPQHF. This rearrangement joins TRBV6-1 to TRBJ1-5; D is ambiguous. The CDR3 consists of 15 residues. Germline V CDR1 and CDR2: MNHNS, SASEGT. V was shortened by 7 bases and J by 2 bases, with 15 bases between the two germline ends.

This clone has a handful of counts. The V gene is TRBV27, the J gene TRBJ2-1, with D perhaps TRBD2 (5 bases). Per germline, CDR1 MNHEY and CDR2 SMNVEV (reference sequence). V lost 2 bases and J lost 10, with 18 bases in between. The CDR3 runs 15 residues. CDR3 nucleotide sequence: TGTGCCAGCAGTTTACGGGTCGGGCTTAGCGTCGAGCAGTTCTTC. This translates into CASSLRVGLSVEQFF.

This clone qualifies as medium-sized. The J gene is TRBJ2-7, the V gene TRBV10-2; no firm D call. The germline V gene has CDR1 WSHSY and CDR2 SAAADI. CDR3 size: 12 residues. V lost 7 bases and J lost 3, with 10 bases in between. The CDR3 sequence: CASTFRVYEQYF. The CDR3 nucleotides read TGCGCCAGCACGTTCCGGGTCTACGAGCAGTACTTC.

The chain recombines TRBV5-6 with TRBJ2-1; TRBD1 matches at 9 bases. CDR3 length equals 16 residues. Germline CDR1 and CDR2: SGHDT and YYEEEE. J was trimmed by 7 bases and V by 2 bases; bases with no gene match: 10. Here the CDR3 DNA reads TGTGCCAGCAGCTTATTCTCGGGACAGGGTTGGAATGAGCAGTTCTTC. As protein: CASSLFSGQGWNEQFF.

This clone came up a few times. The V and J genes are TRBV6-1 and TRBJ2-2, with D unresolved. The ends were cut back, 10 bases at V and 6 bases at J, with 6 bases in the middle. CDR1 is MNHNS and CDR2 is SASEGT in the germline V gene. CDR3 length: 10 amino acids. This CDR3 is CATGAGELFF. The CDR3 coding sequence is TGTGCCACCGGCGCCGGGGAGCTGTTTTTT.

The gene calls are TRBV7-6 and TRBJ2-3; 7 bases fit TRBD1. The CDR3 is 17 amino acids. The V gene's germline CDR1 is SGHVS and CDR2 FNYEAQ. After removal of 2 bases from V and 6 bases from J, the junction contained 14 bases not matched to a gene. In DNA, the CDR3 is TGTGCCAGCAGCTTAAGGCCCAGGACAGGTGGTTTGGATACGCAGTATTTT. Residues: CASSLRPRTGGLDTQYF.

CDR3 bases: TGCAGTGCTAGAGAGACGAGCTCCTACGAGCAGTACGTC. Translated, it gives CSARETSSYEQYV. The chain recombines TRBV20-1 with TRBJ2-7; D is ambiguous. V was clipped by 0 bases and J by 0 bases, with 6 bases between them. CDR3 length: 13 amino acids. Germline CDR1 and CDR2: DFQATT and SNEGSKA (reference sequence).

CDR3 nucleotide sequence: TGTGCCAGCAGTACGACTAGCGGGGTTTTGAGCACAGATACGCAGTATTTT. Its protein product is CASSTTSGVLSTDTQYF. This sequence joins TRBV12-3 or TRBV12-4 and TRBJ2-3; TRBD2 matches at 11 bases. This CDR3 spans 17 amino acids. Germline trimming cut 5 bases from V and 0 bases from J; bases unmatched to any gene: 7.

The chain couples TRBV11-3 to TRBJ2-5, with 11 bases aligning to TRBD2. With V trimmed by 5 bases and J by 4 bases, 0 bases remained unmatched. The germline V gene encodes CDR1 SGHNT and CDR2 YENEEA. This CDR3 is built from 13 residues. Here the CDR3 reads CASSGLAGETQYF. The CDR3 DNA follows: TGTGCCAGCAGCGGACTAGCGGGAGAGACCCAGTACTTC.

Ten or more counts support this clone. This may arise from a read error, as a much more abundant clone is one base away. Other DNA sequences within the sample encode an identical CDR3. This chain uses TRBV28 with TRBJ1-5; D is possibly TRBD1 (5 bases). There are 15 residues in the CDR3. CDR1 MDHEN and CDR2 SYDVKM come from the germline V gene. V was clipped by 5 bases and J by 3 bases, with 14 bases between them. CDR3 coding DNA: TGTGCCAGCAGTCTGGGGGAAGCGGACAATCAGCCCCAGCATTTT. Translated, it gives CASSLGEADNQPQHF.

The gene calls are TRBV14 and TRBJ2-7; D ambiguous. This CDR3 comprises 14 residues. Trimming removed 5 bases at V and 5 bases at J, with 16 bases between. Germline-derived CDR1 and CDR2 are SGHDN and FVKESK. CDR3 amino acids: CASSFGIPTDEQYF. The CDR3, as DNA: TGTGCCAGCAGCTTTGGGATTCCAACAGACGAGCAGTACTTC.

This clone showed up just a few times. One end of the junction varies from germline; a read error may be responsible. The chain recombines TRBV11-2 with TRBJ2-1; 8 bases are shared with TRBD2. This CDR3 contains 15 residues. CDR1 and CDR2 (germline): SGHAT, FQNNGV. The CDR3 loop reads CASSLESSGGAEHFF. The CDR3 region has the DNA TGTGCCAGCAGCTTAGAAAGCAGCGGGGGTGCGGAGCATTTCTTC.

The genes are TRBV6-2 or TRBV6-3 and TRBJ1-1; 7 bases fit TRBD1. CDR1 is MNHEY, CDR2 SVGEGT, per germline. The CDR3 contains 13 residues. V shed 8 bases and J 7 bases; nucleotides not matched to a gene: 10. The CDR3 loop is CASAQDRRYEAFF. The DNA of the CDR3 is TGTGCCAGCGCCCAGGACAGGAGATATGAAGCTTTCTTT.

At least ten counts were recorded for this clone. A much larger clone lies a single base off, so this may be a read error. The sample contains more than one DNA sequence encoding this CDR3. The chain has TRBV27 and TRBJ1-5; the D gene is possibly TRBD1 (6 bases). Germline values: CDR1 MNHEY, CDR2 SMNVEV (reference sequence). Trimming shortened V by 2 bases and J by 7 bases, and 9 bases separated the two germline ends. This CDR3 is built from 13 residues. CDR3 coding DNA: TGTGCCAGCAGTTTACGGGACAACCAGCCCCAGCATTTT. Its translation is CASSLRDNQPQHF.

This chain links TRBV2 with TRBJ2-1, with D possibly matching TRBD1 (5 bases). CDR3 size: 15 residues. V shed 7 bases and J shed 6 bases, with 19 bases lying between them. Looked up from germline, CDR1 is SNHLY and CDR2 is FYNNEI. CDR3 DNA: TGTGCCAGCATAATTACAGGCTTAAATATCAATGAGCAGTTCTTC. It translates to CASIITGLNINEQFF.

In DNA form, the CDR3 reads TGTGCCAGCAGCTTCCTCTCACTAGCAAGGGAGACCCAGTACTTC. Its translation is CASSFLSLARETQYF. The V and J genes are TRBV7-2 and TRBJ2-5; a weak D match, TRBD2 (6 bases). Trimming left V 3 bases short and J 5 bases short, with 16 bases between. There are 15 residues in the CDR3. Germline V gene sequence: CDR1 SGHTA, CDR2 FQGNSA.

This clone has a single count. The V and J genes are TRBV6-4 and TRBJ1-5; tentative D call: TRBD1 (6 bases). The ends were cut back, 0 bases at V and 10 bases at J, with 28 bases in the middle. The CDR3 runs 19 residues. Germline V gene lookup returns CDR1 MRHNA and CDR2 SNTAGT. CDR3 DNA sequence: TGTGCCAGCAGTGACTCACCCACGGGGCCGATCAGGGGAATAAGCCCCCAGCATTTT. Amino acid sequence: CASSDSPTGPIRGISPQHF.

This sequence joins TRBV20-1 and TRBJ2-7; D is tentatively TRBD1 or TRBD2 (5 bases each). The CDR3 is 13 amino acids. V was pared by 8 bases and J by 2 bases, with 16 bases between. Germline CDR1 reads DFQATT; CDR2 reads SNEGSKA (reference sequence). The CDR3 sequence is CSSPAGDPYEQYF. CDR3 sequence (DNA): TGCAGTTCCCCGGCCGGGGACCCCTACGAGCAGTACTTC.

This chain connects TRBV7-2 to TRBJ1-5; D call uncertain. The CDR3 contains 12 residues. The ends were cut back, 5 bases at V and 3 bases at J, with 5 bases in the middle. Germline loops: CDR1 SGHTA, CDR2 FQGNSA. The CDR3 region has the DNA TGTGCCAGCAGCCCTTACAATCAGCCCCAGCATTTT. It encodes CASSPYNQPQHF.

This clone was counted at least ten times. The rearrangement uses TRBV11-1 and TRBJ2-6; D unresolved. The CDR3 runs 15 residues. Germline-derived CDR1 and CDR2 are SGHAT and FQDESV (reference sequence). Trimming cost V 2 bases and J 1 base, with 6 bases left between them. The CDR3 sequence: CASSLWKSGANVLTF. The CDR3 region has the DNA TGTGCCAGCAGCTTATGGAAGTCTGGGGCCAACGTCCTGACTTTC.